A single sample gave rise to the 27 T cell receptor beta chains below, sequenced in a study of blood T cell repertoires in COVID-19. Clones were sequenced by immunoSEQ multiplex PCR, and TCRdb holds only the in-frame ones, with some missing. The sample includes about 230,000 clones, roughly 80% of them seen just once. Sequencing was performed on peripheral blood. These receptors all stem from a woman aged 45-65 years with acute or convalescent COVID-19.

The rearrangement links TRBV5-5 to TRBJ1-2, with D perhaps TRBD1 (5 bases). Germline lookup yields CDR1 SGHKS and CDR2 YYEKEE (reference sequence). The CDR3 spans 13 residues. Trimming took 3 bases from V and 4 from J, leaving 10 bases between them. The CDR3 DNA reads as TGTGCCAGCAGCTCGGACACCTTCTATGGCTACACCTTC. Protein sequence: CASSSDTFYGYTF.

This CDR3 is CASSDRGILHF. CDR3 DNA sequence: TGTGCCAGCAGTGACAGGGGGATCCTCCACTTT. This chain connects TRBV12-3 or TRBV12-4 to TRBJ1-6, with 9 bases fitting TRBD1. CDR3 length: 11 residues. The V gene end was trimmed by 5 bases and the J gene end by 15 bases; junction bases not matched to a gene: 2.

The chain employs TRBV3-1 (or the pseudogene TRBV3-2) and TRBJ1-1; D might be TRBD1 (6 bases). V lost 1 base to trimming and J lost 0 bases, with 9 bases between them. CDR3 length: 15 amino acids. CDR1 LGHDT and CDR2 YNNKEL come from the germline V gene (reference sequence). The CDR3 nucleotides are TGTGCCAGCAGCCAAGGAGGGGGAATGAACACTGAAGCTTTCTTT. Translated, it gives CASSQGGGMNTEAFF.

The V gene is TRBV6-5, the J gene TRBJ1-1; the D is unclear. Germline assignment: CDR1 MNHEY and CDR2 SVGAGI. The CDR3 is 14 amino acids. Between the trimmed V and J ends, which lost 10 bases and 0 bases, there was a span of 15 bases. The CDR3 loop reads CAIQGGVMNTEAFF. The CDR3 nucleotides read TGTGCCATCCAAGGCGGGGTCATGAACACTGAAGCTTTCTTT.

V and J are TRBV24-1 and TRBJ2-2; TRBD2 is a possible D gene (6 bases). The CDR3 totals 17 residues. V lost 5 bases to trimming and J lost 1 base, with 16 bases between them. Looked up from germline, CDR1 is KGHDR and CDR2 is SFDVKD. The CDR3: CATSGPRRGQNTGELFF. The DNA of the CDR3 is TGTGCCACCAGTGGCCCTAGGAGGGGTCAGAACACCGGGGAGCTGTTTTTT.

The rearrangement links TRBV7-9 to TRBJ2-2; tentatively, D is TRBD1 (5 bases). Germline CDR1 SEHNR, CDR2 FQNEAQ (reference sequence). This CDR3 region has 14 residues. V lost 2 bases to trimming and J lost 4 bases, with 8 bases between them. DNA of the CDR3: TGTGCCAGCAGCTTAAAAAGGGGCACCGGGGAGCTGTTTTTT. Protein sequence: CASSLKRGTGELFF.

V usage is TRBV27 and J usage is TRBJ2-7, with a tentative D call TRBD1 (6 bases). With 3 bases removed from V and 5 bases from J, the gap between germline ends came to 11 bases. This CDR3 has 13 amino acids. Germline V CDR1 and CDR2: MNHEY, SMNVEV (reference sequence). CDR3 amino acids: CASSFSPGDEQYF. The CDR3 DNA follows: TGTGCCAGCAGTTTCTCCCCAGGGGACGAGCAGTACTTC.

This clone was seen just once. The chain carries TRBV5-5 and TRBJ1-4; D ambiguous. The CDR3 length is 16 residues. The V end was cut by 4 bases, the J end by 3 bases, with 16 bases between. The V gene's germline CDR1 is SGHKS and CDR2 YYEKEE (reference sequence). The CDR3 is CASSKMQASPNEKLFF. The CDR3 DNA follows: TGTGCCAGCAGCAAAATGCAAGCTTCTCCTAATGAAAAACTGTTTTTT.

The gene calls are TRBV7-2 and TRBJ2-5; 11 bases align to TRBD2. The CDR3 loop spans 16 amino acids. The J segment lost 9 bases and the V segment lost 1 base, leaving 10 bases of the junction unmatched. Germline CDR1 and CDR2: SGHTA and FQGNSA. Here the CDR3 DNA reads TGTGCCAGCAGCTTAGAGGGACTAGCGGCGTACGGGGCCCAGTACTTC. Translation: CASSLEGLAAYGAQYF.

The chain couples TRBV7-8 to TRBJ1-2, with no clear D. Between the trimmed V and J ends, which lost 5 bases and 8 bases, there was a span of 15 bases. CDR1 is SGHVS and CDR2 is FQNEAQ in the germline V gene. The CDR3 runs to 13 residues. CDR3 region: CASSRHTTEGYTF. Written as DNA, the CDR3 is TGTGCCAGCAGCCGTCACACTACGGAAGGCTACACCTTC.

The CDR3 here is CASGVPGQGRETQYF. CDR3 in DNA: TGTGCCAGCGGCGTCCCGGGACAGGGGAGGGAGACCCAGTACTTC. The gene calls are TRBV28 and TRBJ2-5; 10 positions match TRBD1. The germline CDR1 and CDR2 sequences are MDHEN and SYDVKM. J gave up 5 bases and V 8 bases, and 11 bases lay outside the gene matches. The CDR3 is 15 amino acids. The variable domain in full, completed from reference TRBV28 and TRBJ2-5, reads DVKVTQSSRYLVKRTGEKVFLECVQDMDHENMFWYRQDPGLGLRLIYFSYDVKMKEKGDIPEGYSVSREKKERFSLILESASTNQTSMYLCASGVPGQGRETQYFGPGTRLLVL.

The chain carries TRBV12-3 or TRBV12-4 and TRBJ2-1; 8 nucleotides agree with TRBD1. Trimming removed 10 bases from V and 7 bases from J; junction bases left unmatched: 3. The CDR3 covers 11 residues. Written as DNA, the CDR3 is TGTGCCACCAGACAGGGGAATGAGCAGTTCTTC. It encodes CATRQGNEQFF.

The genes are TRBV4-2 and TRBJ2-5; TRBD2 might be the D (6 bases). V lost 4 bases to trimming and J lost 1 base, with 16 bases between them. CDR3 length: 16 amino acids. Germline lookup yields CDR1 LGHNA and CDR2 YNFKEQ. As DNA, the CDR3 is TGTGCCAGCAGCCCTTTCTCGGGAGATTTCCAAGAGACCCAGTACTTC. Encoded protein: CASSPFSGDFQETQYF.

The V call is TRBV27, the J call TRBJ2-5; 9 bases are shared with TRBD1. Germline V gene data show CDR1 as MNHEY and CDR2 as SMNVEV (reference sequence). The CDR3 is 17 amino acids. Trimming removed 5 bases from V and 4 bases from J; junction bases left unmatched: 14. CDR3 region: CASSEVPGQGGRETQYF. The CDR3 coding sequence is TGTGCCAGCAGTGAGGTCCCGGGACAGGGAGGGCGAGAGACCCAGTACTTC.

The chain has TRBV28 and TRBJ1-4, with 9 bases fitting TRBD1. V lost 2 bases, J lost 7 bases, and 5 bases stayed unmatched. The CDR3 loop spans 15 amino acids. Germline V gene sequence: CDR1 MDHEN, CDR2 SYDVKM. CDR3 bases: TGTGCCAGCAGTTTACTGGGACAGGGACCTGAAAAACTGTTTTTT. Amino acids: CASSLLGQGPEKLFF.

This clone was detected only once. J is TRBJ2-1 and V is TRBV5-1; possibly TRBD2 for D (5 bases). The V gene's germline CDR1 is SGHRS and CDR2 YFSETQ. The CDR3 runs to 14 residues. Trimming left V 4 bases short and J 7 bases short, with 15 bases between. The CDR3 loop reads CASSPEARTNEQFF. CDR3 nucleotide sequence: TGCGCCAGCAGCCCGGAGGCTAGAACTAATGAGCAGTTCTTC.

The V call is TRBV3-1 (or the pseudogene TRBV3-2), the J call TRBJ1-2; weak D call: TRBD1 (6 bases). CDR1 LGHDT and CDR2 YNNKEL come from the germline V gene (reference sequence). Trimming removed 1 base at V and 4 bases at J, with 13 bases between. This CDR3 is 15 amino acids long. As DNA, the CDR3 is TGTGCCAGCAGCCAAGGTGCTAGGACAGCCTATGGCTACACCTTC. This encodes CASSQGARTAYGYTF.

This clone came up once. The V and J genes are TRBV2 and TRBJ1-2; 12 bases line up with TRBD1. Germline V gene sequence: CDR1 SNHLY, CDR2 FYNNEI. CDR3 length: 15 amino acids. The V segment lost 7 bases and the J segment 8 bases; nucleotides outside the gene matches: 11. CDR3 protein: CASTDRDRGPQGYTF. The CDR3 nucleotides read TGTGCCAGCACGGACCGGGACAGGGGGCCTCAGGGCTACACCTTC. Supplemented by reference TRBV2 and TRBJ1-2, the full variable domain reads EPEVTQTPSHQVTQMGQEVILRCVPISNHLYFYWYRQILGQKVEFLVSFYNNEISEKSEIFDDQFSVERPDGSNFTLKIRSTKLEDSAMYFCASTDRDRGPQGYTFGSGTRLTVV.

This clone was recorded once. This chain connects TRBV11-3 to TRBJ2-1; 8 bases match TRBD1. The V segment lost 1 base and the J segment 10 bases; nucleotides outside the gene matches: 3. The germline V gene has CDR1 SGHNT and CDR2 YENEEA. This CDR3 is built from 13 residues. The CDR3 here is CASSLARDREQFF. In nucleotides, the CDR3 is TGTGCCAGCAGCTTAGCCCGGGACAGGGAGCAGTTCTTC.

The CDR3 bases are TGTGCCAGCAGCTTCCGGACAGGGGGTTACGAGCAGTACTTC. Its translation: CASSFRTGGYEQYF. This chain links TRBV7-9 with TRBJ2-7; 10 nucleotides align to TRBD1. Trimming took 3 bases from V and 4 from J; bases not matched to a gene: 3. The CDR3 is 14 amino acids. Per germline, CDR1 SEHNR and CDR2 FQNEAQ (reference sequence). The variable domain in full, with the rest retrieved from reference TRBV7-9 and TRBJ2-7, is DTGVSQNPRHKITKRGQNVTFRCDPISEHNRLYWYRQTLGQGPEFLTYFQNEAQLEKSRLLSDRFSAERPKGSFSTLEIQRTEQGDSAMYLCASSFRTGGYEQYFGPGTRLTVT.

The V and J genes are TRBV10-1 and TRBJ2-4; perhaps TRBD2 as D (7 bases). The germline V gene has CDR1 WNHNN and CDR2 SYGVQD (reference sequence). Trimming cost V 5 bases and J 6 bases, with 14 bases left between them. The CDR3 spans 14 residues. CDR3 sequence: CASSLGEGGNIQYF. The DNA for the CDR3 is TGCGCCAGCAGTTTGGGGGAGGGGGGAAACATTCAGTACTTC.

The chain employs TRBV28 and TRBJ2-3, with TRBD1 matching over 7 bases. V lost 8 bases and J lost 4; bases outside the gene matches: 6. The CDR3 contains 13 residues. The germline gives CDR1 MDHEN, CDR2 SYDVKM. CDR3 bases: TGTGCCAGCGGAGACAGGGTCCCAGATACGCAGTATTTT. It is translated as CASGDRVPDTQYF. Together with reference TRBV28 and TRBJ2-3, the CDR3 gives the full variable domain: DVKVTQSSRYLVKRTGEKVFLECVQDMDHENMFWYRQDPGLGLRLIYFSYDVKMKEKGDIPEGYSVSREKKERFSLILESASTNQTSMYLCASGDRVPDTQYFGPGTRLTVL.

The count of this clone is one. This sequence joins TRBV7-9 and TRBJ2-3; TRBD1 aligns across 8 bases. The CDR3 contains 17 residues. J was trimmed by 1 base and V by 0 bases; bases with no gene match: 6. Looked up from germline, CDR1 is SEHNR and CDR2 is FQNEAQ (reference sequence). The CDR3 DNA sequence: TGTGCCAGCAGCTTAGCCGAGACAGGGGTCGGCACAGATACGCAGTATTTT. Amino acid sequence: CASSLAETGVGTDTQYF.

This clone was observed a few times. The same CDR3 arises from other DNA sequences in this sample as well. The chain links TRBV6-2 or TRBV6-3 to TRBJ2-7, with D unclear. CDR3 length equals 12 residues. The V gene lost 3 bases and the J gene lost 4 bases, with 7 bases spanning the gap. Germline V gene sequence: CDR1 MNHEY, CDR2 SVGEGT. The CDR3 DNA follows: TGTGCCAGCAGTTATAGGAGATACGAGCAGTACTTC. It is translated as CASSYRRYEQYF.

V gene TRBV9 combines with J gene TRBJ2-7, with D possibly being TRBD1 (6 bases). Germline CDR1 is SGDLS and CDR2 is YYNGEE. The CDR3 loop spans 15 amino acids. Deletions cut 0 bases from V and 2 bases from J, with 12 bases between. CDR3 sequence: CASSVASGQTYEQYF. CDR3 DNA: TGTGCCAGCAGCGTAGCTTCCGGACAGACCTACGAGCAGTACTTC.

The gene calls are TRBV5-4 and TRBJ2-4, with D possibly TRBD2 on 6 matching bases. Germline lookup yields CDR1 SGHNT and CDR2 YYREEE (reference sequence). The CDR3 has 14 amino acids. The V gene lost 0 bases and the J gene lost 3 bases, with 7 bases spanning the gap. The CDR3, as DNA: TGTGCCAGCAGCTTGGCGGGGGTCAAAAACATTCAGTACTTC. Amino acids: CASSLAGVKNIQYF.

This rearrangement joins TRBV28 to TRBJ1-2; D ambiguous. Looked up from germline, CDR1 is MDHEN and CDR2 is SYDVKM. Deletions cut 2 bases from V and 6 bases from J, with 13 bases between. There are 14 residues in the CDR3. CDR3 DNA sequence: TGTGCCAGCAGTTTACAACTGCTAAATGATGGCTACACCTTC. Protein sequence: CASSLQLLNDGYTF.